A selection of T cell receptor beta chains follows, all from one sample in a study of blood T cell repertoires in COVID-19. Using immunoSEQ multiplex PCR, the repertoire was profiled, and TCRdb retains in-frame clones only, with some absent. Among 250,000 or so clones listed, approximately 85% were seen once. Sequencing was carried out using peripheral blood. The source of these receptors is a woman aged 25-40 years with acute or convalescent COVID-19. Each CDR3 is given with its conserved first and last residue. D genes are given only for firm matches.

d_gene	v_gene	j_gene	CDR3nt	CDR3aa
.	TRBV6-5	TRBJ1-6	TGTGCCAGCAGCCCGGGACAATATAATTCACCCCTCCACTTT	CASSPGQYNSPLHF
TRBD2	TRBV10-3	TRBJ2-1	TGTGCCATCAGTGGGTCTGGGAGGGTTGATGAGCAGTTCTTC	CAISGSGRVDEQFF
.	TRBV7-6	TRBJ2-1	TGTGCCAGCAGCTTAGGGGGCGGAGGGAGCTCCTACAATGAGCAGTTCTTC	CASSLGGGGSSYNEQFF
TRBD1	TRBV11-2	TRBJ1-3	TGTGCCAGCAGCCAAGGTCACGGGACAGACTCTGGAAACACCATATATTTT	CASSQGHGTDSGNTIYF
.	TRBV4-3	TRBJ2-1	TGCGCCAGCAGCCAAGAAGGACAGTCCTACAATGAGCAGTTCTTC	CASSQEGQSYNEQFF
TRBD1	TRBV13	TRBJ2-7	TGTGCCAGCAGCCAACGGACAGGTTCCTACGAGCAGTACTTC	CASSQRTGSYEQYF
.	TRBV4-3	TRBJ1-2	TGCGCCAGCAGCCAAGCAGAAGCAGGAAATATCTATGGCTACACCTTC	CASSQAEAGNIYGYTF
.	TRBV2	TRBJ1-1	TGTGCCAGCAGTGAAATGCCGGGAGACACTGAAGCTTTCTTT	CASSEMPGDTEAFF
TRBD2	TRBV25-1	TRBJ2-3	TGTGCCAGCAGCGGACTAGCGGGAGTCACAGATACGCAGTATTTT	CASSGLAGVTDTQYF
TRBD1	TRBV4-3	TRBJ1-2	TGCGCCAGCAGCCAGGACACGACAGGGAGAAGTGGCTACACCTTC	CASSQDTTGRSGYTF
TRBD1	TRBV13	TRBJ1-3	TGTGCCAGCAGCCCCCCGGGACAGGGAAGAAACACCATATATTTT	CASSPPGQGRNTIYF